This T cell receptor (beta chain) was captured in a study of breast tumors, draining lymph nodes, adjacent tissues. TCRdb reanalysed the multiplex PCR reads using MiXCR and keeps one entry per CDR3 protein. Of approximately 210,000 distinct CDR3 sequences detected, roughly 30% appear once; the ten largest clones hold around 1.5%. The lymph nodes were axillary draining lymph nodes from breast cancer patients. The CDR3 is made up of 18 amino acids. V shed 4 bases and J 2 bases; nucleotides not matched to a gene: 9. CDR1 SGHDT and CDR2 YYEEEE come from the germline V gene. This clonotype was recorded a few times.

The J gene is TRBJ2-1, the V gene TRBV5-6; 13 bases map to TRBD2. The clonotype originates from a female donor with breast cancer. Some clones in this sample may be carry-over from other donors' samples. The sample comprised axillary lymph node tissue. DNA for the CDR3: TGTGCCAGCAGCAAAGGACTAGCGGGAGTTTCTACCTACAATGAGCAGTTCTTC. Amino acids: CASSKGLAGVSTYNEQFF. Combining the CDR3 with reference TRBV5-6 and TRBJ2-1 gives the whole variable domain DAGVTQSPTHLIKTRGQQVTLRCSPKSGHDTVSWYQQALGQGPQFIFQYYEEEERQRGNFPDRFSGHQFPNYSSELNVNALLLGDSALYLCASSKGLAGVSTYNEQFFGPGTRLTVL.